The TCR beta chain under discussion was sequenced for a study of graft-versus-host responses after intestinal transplantation. In the study overall: Recipients were given multivisceral, liver-intestinal, or isolated intestinal transplants.

A remark on this clone: As yet, its antigen is unknown.

The CDR3 extends over 14 amino acids. Germline V CDR1 and CDR2: MNHNY, SVGAGI (reference sequence). Trimming took off 3 bases at V and 2 bases at J, with 11 bases between the two ends. Study-level points and caveats: In patients with graft-donor T cell macrochimerism, allograft graft-versus-host to host-versus-graft clonal ratios were high. Recipient marrow contained GvH clones, some of which appeared first in ileum or blood.

Sequencing used immunoSEQ multiplex PCR; TCRdb keeps in-frame clones, though not all of them. The data show 110,000 to 150,000 clones, around 90% seen once. The input for sequencing was unstimulated CD4+ T cells sorted from spleen or lymph node cells, taken before intestinal transplant. This sequence joins TRBV6-6 and TRBJ2-7, with a possible D match to TRBD2 (6 bases). This clonotype was obtained from a human donor who received an intestinal transplant. In nucleotides, the CDR3 is TGTGCCAGCAGTTATAGGGACTCGACCTACGAGCAGTACTTC. This translates into CASSYRDSTYEQYF.